The 2 T cell receptor beta chains below come from one sample, sequenced in a study of cytomegalovirus exposure and HLA in healthy donors. The primer mix had 60 Vbeta and 13 Jbeta primers. Sequencing used immunoSEQ multiplex PCR; TCRdb keeps in-frame clones, though not all of them. The table has about 160,000 clones, about 71% seen once; the top ten hold approximately 3%. Input material: PBMCs. The source is a woman aged 25-40 years in good health and CMV-seronegative.

The chain joins TRBV28 to TRBJ1-2; D may be TRBD1 (5 bases). Germline CDR1 is MDHEN and CDR2 is SYDVKM. V lost 2 bases, J lost 5 bases, and 9 bases lay in between. This CDR3 spans 13 amino acids. The CDR3 sequence: CASSLGGRYGYTF. CDR3 nucleotides: TGTGCCAGCAGTTTAGGGGGGAGATATGGCTACACCTTC.

This chain connects TRBV5-4 to TRBJ1-3; D unclear. CDR3 length: 13 residues. Germline V gene lookup returns CDR1 SGHNT and CDR2 YYREEE (reference sequence). Trimming removed 4 bases from V and 1 base from J, with 6 bases in between. CDR3 residues: CASSPGSGNTIYF. CDR3 DNA: TGTGCCAGCAGCCCAGGTTCTGGAAACACCATATATTTT.